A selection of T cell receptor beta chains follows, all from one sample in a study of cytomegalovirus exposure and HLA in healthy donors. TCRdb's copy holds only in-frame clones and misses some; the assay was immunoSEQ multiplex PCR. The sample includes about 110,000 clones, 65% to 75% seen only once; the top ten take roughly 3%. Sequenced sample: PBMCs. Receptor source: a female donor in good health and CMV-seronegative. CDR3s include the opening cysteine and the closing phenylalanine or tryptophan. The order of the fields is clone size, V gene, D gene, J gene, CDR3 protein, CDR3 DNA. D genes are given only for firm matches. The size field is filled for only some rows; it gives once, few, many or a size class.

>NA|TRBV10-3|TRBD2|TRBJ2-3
CAISDPLTSGYYTDTQYF
TGTGCCATCAGTGATCCACTCACTAGCGGCTATTACACAGATACGCAGTATTTT
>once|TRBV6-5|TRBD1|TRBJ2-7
CASSVFRDSGEQYF
TGTGCCAGCAGTGTCTTCCGGGACAGTGGAGAGCAGTACTTC
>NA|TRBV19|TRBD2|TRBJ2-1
CASSIRAGAYNEQFF
TGTGCCAGTAGTATAAGGGCGGGAGCCTACAATGAGCAGTTCTTC
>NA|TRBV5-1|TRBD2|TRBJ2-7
CASSLAGGTSVEQYF
TGCGCCAGCAGCTTGGCCGGGGGGACTAGTGTCGAGCAGTACTTC
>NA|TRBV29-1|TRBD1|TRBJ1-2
CSVAKDREGYTF
TGCAGCGTAGCTAAGGACAGGGAGGGCTACACCTTC
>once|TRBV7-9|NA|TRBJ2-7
CASTSSGREQYF
TGTGCCAGCACCTCAAGCGGGCGCGAGCAGTACTTC
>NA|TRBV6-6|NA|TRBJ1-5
CASIQRGGGQPQHF
TGTGCCAGCATCCAACGGGGGGGAGGTCAGCCCCAGCATTTT
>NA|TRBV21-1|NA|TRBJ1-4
CASSKMDRGSSEKLFF
TGTGCCAGCAGCAAAATGGACAGGGGGTCGTCTGAAAAACTGTTTTTT
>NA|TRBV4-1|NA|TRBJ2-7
CASSQEHPYEQYF
TGCGCCAGCAGCCAAGAACACCCCTACGAGCAGTACTTC
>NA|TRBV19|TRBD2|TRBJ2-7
CASSIVMASGSQPYEQYF
TGTGCCAGTAGTATAGTCATGGCTAGCGGGAGCCAACCCTACGAGCAGTACTTC
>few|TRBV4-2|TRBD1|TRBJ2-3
CASSQTVQGGRTDTQYF
TGTGCCAGCAGCCAAACCGTACAGGGGGGTCGCACAGATACGCAGTATTTT
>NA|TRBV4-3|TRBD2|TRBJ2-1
CASSRHRGSGRPNNNEQFF
TGCGCCAGCAGCCGGCACCGGGGTAGCGGGAGGCCCAACAACAATGAGCAGTTCTTC
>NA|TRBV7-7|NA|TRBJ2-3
CASSLDGISDTQYF
TGTGCCAGCAGCTTAGACGGGATTTCAGATACGCAGTATTTT
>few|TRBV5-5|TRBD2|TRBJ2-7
CASSTTSANRYEQYF
TGTGCCAGCAGCACTACTAGCGCCAACAGGTACGAGCAGTACTTC
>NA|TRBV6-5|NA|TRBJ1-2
CASSYRWGERGGYTF
TGTGCCAGCAGTTACCGTTGGGGGGAACGGGGTGGCTACACCTTC
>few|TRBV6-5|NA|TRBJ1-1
CASSYSSTMNTEAFF
TGTGCCAGCAGTTACTCTTCAACTATGAACACTGAAGCTTTCTTT
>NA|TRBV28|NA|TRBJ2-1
CASTKGGSYNEQFF
TGTGCCAGCACCAAAGGGGGCTCCTACAATGAGCAGTTCTTC
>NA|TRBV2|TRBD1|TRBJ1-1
CASRQGAGNTEAFF
TGTGCCAGCAGACAGGGGGCCGGGAACACTGAAGCTTTCTTT
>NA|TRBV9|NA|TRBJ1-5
CASSSGSAGNQPQHF
TGTGCCAGCAGCTCGGGGTCGGCGGGGAATCAGCCCCAGCATTTT
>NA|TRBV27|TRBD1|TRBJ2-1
CASIPLRTGTNEQFF
TGTGCCAGCATCCCCCTTAGGACAGGTACGAATGAGCAGTTCTTC
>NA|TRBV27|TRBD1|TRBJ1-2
CASSYPTGAGYTF
TGTGCCAGCAGTTACCCGACAGGGGCCGGCTACACCTTC
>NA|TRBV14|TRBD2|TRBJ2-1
CASSPLAGSHNEQFF
TGTGCCAGCAGCCCCTTAGCGGGTTCCCACAATGAGCAGTTCTTC
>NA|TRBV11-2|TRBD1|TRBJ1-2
CASSLGTGLRGYTF
TGTGCCAGCAGCCTAGGGACAGGGCTTCGGGGCTACACCTTC
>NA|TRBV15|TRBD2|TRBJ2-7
CATSRGGTSGGYEQYF
TGTGCCACCAGCAGAGGGGGGACTAGCGGGGGATACGAGCAGTACTTC
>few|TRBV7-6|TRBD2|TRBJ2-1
CASSSLAGRVSNEQFF
TGTGCCAGCAGCAGCCTAGCGGGAAGAGTGTCCAATGAGCAGTTCTTC
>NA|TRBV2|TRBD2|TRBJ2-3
CASSRLAGVADTQYF
TGTGCCAGCAGTCGACTAGCGGGAGTGGCAGATACGCAGTATTTT
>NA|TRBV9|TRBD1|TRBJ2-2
CASSSTGGFNTGELFF
TGTGCCAGCAGCTCGACAGGGGGATTTAACACCGGGGAGCTGTTTTTT
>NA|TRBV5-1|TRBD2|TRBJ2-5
CASGMTGTSGRQETQYF
TGCGCCAGCGGGATGACCGGGACTAGCGGGAGACAAGAGACCCAGTACTTC
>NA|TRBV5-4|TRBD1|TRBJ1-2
CASSPRQGNGYTF
TGTGCCAGCAGCCCAAGACAGGGGAACGGCTACACCTTC
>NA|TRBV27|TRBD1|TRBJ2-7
CASSLTGAYEQYF
TGTGCCAGCAGTCTTACAGGGGCCTACGAGCAGTACTTC
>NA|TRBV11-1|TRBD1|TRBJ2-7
CASSPRQGGEQYF
TGTGCCAGCAGCCCAAGACAGGGTGGTGAGCAGTACTTC
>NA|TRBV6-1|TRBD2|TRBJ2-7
CAIATSGSYEQYF
TGTGCCATCGCGACTAGCGGGAGTTACGAGCAGTACTTC
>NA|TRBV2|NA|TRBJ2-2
CASSEGSSPNTGELFF
TGTGCCAGCAGTGAAGGAAGTAGCCCGAACACCGGGGAGCTGTTTTTT
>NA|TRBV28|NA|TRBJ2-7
CASSRTGGPYEQYF
TGTGCCAGCTCCCGGACAGGAGGGCCTTACGAGCAGTACTTC
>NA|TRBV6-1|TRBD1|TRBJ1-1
CASSEGTGMNTEAFF
TGTGCCAGCAGTGAAGGGACAGGGATGAACACTGAAGCTTTCTTT
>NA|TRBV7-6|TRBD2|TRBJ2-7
CASSLREPGGGPKINEQYF
TGTGCCAGCAGCTTAAGAGAACCGGGGGGAGGGCCGAAAATTAACGAGCAGTACTTC
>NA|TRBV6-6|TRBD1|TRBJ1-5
CASRPVGGWGNQPQHF
TGTGCCAGCAGACCCGTAGGGGGCTGGGGCAATCAGCCCCAGCATTTT
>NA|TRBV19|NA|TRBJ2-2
CASSIGHSNTGELFF
TGTGCCAGTAGTATCGGACACTCGAACACCGGGGAGCTGTTTTTT
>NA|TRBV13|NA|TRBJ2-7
CASSLFGDLREQYF
TGTGCCAGCAGCTTATTCGGGGACTTGCGGGAGCAGTACTTC
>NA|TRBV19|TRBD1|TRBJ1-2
CASRASDRYHYGYTF
TGTGCCAGTAGGGCATCGGACAGGTATCACTATGGCTACACCTTC
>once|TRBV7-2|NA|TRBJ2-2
CASSLMRGTGELFF
TGTGCCAGCAGCTTAATGCGGGGCACCGGGGAGCTGTTTTTT
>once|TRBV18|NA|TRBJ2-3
CASSPAAAITDTQYF
TGTGCCAGCTCACCCGCCGCGGCCATCACAGATACGCAGTATTTT
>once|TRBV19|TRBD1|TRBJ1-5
CASKLDRGNQPQHF
TGTGCCAGTAAGCTGGACAGGGGAAATCAGCCCCAGCATTTT
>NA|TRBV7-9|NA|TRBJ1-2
CANSFRQDYGYTF
TGTGCCAACAGCTTTAGGCAGGACTATGGCTACACCTTC
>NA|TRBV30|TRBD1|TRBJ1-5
CAWSVWDRVDQPQHF
TGTGCCTGGAGTGTCTGGGACAGGGTCGATCAGCCCCAGCATTTT
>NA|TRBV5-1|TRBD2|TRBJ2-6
CASSPTGGSSGANVLTF
TGCGCCAGCAGCCCCACGGGGGGGAGCTCTGGGGCCAACGTCCTGACTTTC
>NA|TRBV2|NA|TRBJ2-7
CASSHPRDKRVYEQYF
TGTGCCAGCAGTCACCCCCGGGATAAGAGAGTATACGAGCAGTACTTC